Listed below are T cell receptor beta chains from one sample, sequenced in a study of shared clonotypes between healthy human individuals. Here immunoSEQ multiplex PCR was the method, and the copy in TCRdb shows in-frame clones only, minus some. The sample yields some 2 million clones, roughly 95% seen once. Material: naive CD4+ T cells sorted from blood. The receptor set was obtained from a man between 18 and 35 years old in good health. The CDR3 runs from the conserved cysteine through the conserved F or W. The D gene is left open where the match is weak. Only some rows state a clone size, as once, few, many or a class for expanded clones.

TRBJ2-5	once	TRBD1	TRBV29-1	CSGQGAGKETQYF	TGCAGCGGACAGGGTGCCGGGAAAGAGACCCAGTACTTC
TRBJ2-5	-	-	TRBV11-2	CASSSLTGGERTQYF	TGTGCCAGCAGCTCACTAACCGGGGGTGAGAGGACCCAGTACTTC
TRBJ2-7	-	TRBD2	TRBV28	CASSSGGGTYEQYF	TGTGCCAGCAGTAGCGGGGGAGGCACCTACGAGCAGTACTTC
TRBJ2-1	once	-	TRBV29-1	CSVVGHEQFF	TGCAGCGTTGTGGGGCATGAGCAGTTCTTC
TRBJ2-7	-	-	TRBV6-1	CASSENHLRGGIYEQYF	TGTGCCAGCAGTGAAAATCACCTCAGGGGGGGGATCTACGAGCAGTACTTC
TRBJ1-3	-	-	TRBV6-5	CATTYSSGNTIYF	TGTGCCACCACTTACAGCTCTGGAAACACCATATATTTT
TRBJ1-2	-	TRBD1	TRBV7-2	CASSPTSGQGYGYTF	TGTGCCAGCAGCCCCACATCGGGACAGGGCTATGGCTACACCTTC
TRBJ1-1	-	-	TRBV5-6	CASSSPQGGGMNTEAFF	TGTGCCAGCAGCTCCCCCCAAGGGGGGGGCATGAACACTGAAGCTTTCTTT
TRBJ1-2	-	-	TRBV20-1	CSARGGSAKTF	TGCAGTGCCAGAGGGGGGTCGGCTAAGACCTTC
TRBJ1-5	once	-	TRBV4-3	CASSQVMGSNQPQHF	TGCGCCAGCAGCCAGGTAATGGGGAGCAATCAGCCCCAGCATTTT
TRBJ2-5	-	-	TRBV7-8	CASSSGGDRFFKTQYF	TGTGCCAGCAGCTCCGGGGGGGACAGGTTCTTTAAGACCCAGTACTTC
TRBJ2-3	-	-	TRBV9	CASSVSTSGHVTDTQYF	TGTGCCAGCAGCGTATCTACCTCGGGACACGTAACAGATACGCAGTATTTT
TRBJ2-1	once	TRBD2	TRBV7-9	CASSLTSSNNEQFF	TGTGCCAGCAGCTTGACTAGCTCAAACAATGAGCAGTTCTTC
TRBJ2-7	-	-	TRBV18	CASSPNSLDYEQYF	TGTGCCAGCTCACCAAATTCACTAGACTACGAGCAGTACTTC
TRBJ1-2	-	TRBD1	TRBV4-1	CASSQARDSFYGYTF	TGCGCCAGCAGCCAAGCCAGGGACAGTTTCTATGGCTACACCTTC
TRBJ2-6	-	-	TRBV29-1	CAGTGHSGANVLTF	TGCGCCGGCACAGGGCACTCTGGGGCCAACGTCCTGACTTTC
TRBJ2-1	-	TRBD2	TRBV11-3	CASSLDGRADNEQFF	TGTGCCAGCAGCTTAGACGGGAGGGCCGACAATGAGCAGTTCTTC